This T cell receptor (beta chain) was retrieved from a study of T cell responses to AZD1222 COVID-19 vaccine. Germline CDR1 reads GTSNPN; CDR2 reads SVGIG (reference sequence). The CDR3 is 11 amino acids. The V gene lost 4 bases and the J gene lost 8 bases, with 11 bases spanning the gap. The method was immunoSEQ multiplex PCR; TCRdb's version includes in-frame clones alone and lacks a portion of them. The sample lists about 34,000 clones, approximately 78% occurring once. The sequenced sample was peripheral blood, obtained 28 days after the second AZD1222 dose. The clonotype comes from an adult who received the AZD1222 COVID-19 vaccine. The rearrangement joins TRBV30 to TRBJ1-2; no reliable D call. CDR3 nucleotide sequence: TGTGCCTGGACCCCGGCGGGGGGCTACACCTTC. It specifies CAWTPAGGYTF.